Sequencing of this TCR beta chain was carried out in a study of response to subunit inactivated influenza vaccine. Study-level results: Researchers suggested that each seasonal influenza vaccination recruits few new T cells.

As regards this clonotype: Its antigen is still unknown.

MiXCR was run by TCRdb on the RT-PCR reads, yielding one entry per CDR3 protein. Of 250,000 to 350,000 distinct CDR3 sequences in the sample, about 20% were seen once. This CDR3 region has 19 residues. Germline CDR1 and CDR2: SGHAT and FQDESV (reference sequence). Trimming cost V 5 bases and J 4 bases, with 29 bases left between them. The receptor was isolated from a man aged 50-75 years who received an inactivated influenza vaccine. The material was PBMCs from blood, obtained about 20 months after vaccination. The chain employs TRBV11-1 and TRBJ1-2; D remains unclear. The CDR3 sequence: CASSHKGLVGFSLRYGYTF. The CDR3 DNA reads TGTGCCAGCAGCCATAAAGGGTTGGTCGGGTTTAGTCTTCGCTATGGCTACACCTTC.